This passage covers 27 T cell receptor beta chains from one sample sequenced in a study of glioma-infiltrating T cells. Amplification of TCR alpha and beta CDR3 regions from RNA used iRepertoire nested multiplex PCR. From the multiplex PCR reads, TCRdb called clonotypes with MiXCR, one entry per CDR3 protein. The sample holds 90,000 to 110,000 distinct CDR3 sequences, 25% seen once. Sequenced: glioma tissue, nonneoplastic brain tissue, or PBMCs (not recorded which). The receptors were sampled from a human donor with low-grade glioma or glioblastoma, undergoing nonglioma brain surgery, or in good health (not recorded which).

This rearrangement joins TRBV5-1 to TRBJ2-3; no clear D gene. V lost 1 base and J 0 bases, leaving 12 bases between the germline ends. Per the germline V gene, CDR1 is SGHRS and CDR2 is YFSETQ. The CDR3 spans 16 residues. The CDR3 nucleotides read TGCGCCAGCAGCTTGCCCTCGATGTTAAGCACAGATACGCAGTATTTT. Translating gives CASSLPSMLSTDTQYF.

This clonotype was detected many times. This chain connects TRBV19 to TRBJ2-7; tentative D call: TRBD2 (5 bases). Germline V gives CDR1 LNHDA, CDR2 SQIVND (reference sequence). This CDR3 has 12 amino acids. V was cut by 8 bases and J by 4 bases, with 12 bases left in between. DNA for the CDR3: TGTGCCAGTGAAGACTACGATTACGAGCAGTACTTC. Translation gives CASEDYDYEQYF.

Concerning this clonotype itself: The germline gene is not matched at one end of the junction; a read error may be the cause. The V gene is TRBV6-6, the J gene TRBJ1-1; maybe TRBD1 (6 bases). Germline CDR1 and CDR2: MNHNY and SVGAGI (reference sequence). The CDR3 is 15 amino acids. CDR3 nucleotide sequence: TGTGCCAGCAGTGGCATCCGACAGGCTTACACTCAAGCTTTCTTT. Protein product: CASSGIRQAYTQAFF.

This clonotype appeared many times. The chain combines TRBV19 with TRBJ1-5; D call uncertain. CDR3 length: 13 residues. V lost 3 bases and J 11 bases, leaving 14 bases between the germline ends. Germline lookup yields CDR1 LNHDA and CDR2 SQIVND (reference sequence). DNA for the CDR3: TGTGCCAGTAGTATGGGAGGAGGAGGTACCCAGCATTTT. It codes for CASSMGGGGTQHF.

This clonotype was seen at least ten times. The rearrangement joins TRBV7-9 to TRBJ2-3, with D unclear. This CDR3 is built from 11 residues. V was clipped by 8 bases and J by 4 bases, with 7 bases between them. Germline V gene data show CDR1 as SEHNR and CDR2 as FQNEAQ (reference sequence). The CDR3 coding sequence is TGTGCCAGCTCAGTGTCAGATACGCAGTATTTT. Encoded protein: CASSVSDTQYF.

This clonotype has a count of ten or more. The chain uses TRBV28 and TRBJ2-3; a possible D gene is TRBD1 (6 bases). This CDR3 contains 14 residues. With 6 bases removed from V and 2 bases from J, the gap between germline ends came to 12 bases. From germline, CDR1 is MDHEN and CDR2 SYDVKM. The CDR3 DNA sequence: TGTGCCAGCAGGCGGACAGCCTACACAGATACGCAGTATTTT. It yields the protein CASRRTAYTDTQYF.

This clonotype has at least ten counts. The V and J genes are TRBV6-1 and TRBJ2-1; TRBD2 aligns across 8 bases. V was clipped by 6 bases and J by 4 bases; unmatched bases: 8. Germline V lookup: CDR1 MNHNS, CDR2 SASEGT. This CDR3 has 15 residues. The CDR3 DNA is TGTGCCAGCAGCCCCCCCGGGACTAGGTACAATGAGCAGTTCTTC. This translates into CASSPPGTRYNEQFF.

At least ten counts were recorded for this clonotype. The chain joins TRBV10-3 to TRBJ1-5, with D unclear. This CDR3 has 13 amino acids. From germline, CDR1 is ENHRY and CDR2 SYGVKD. V lost 3 bases, J lost 4 bases, and 7 bases lay in between. Written as DNA, the CDR3 is TGTGCCATCAGTGATGGGCAGAATCAGCCCCAGCATTTT. The encoded protein is CAISDGQNQPQHF.

This sequence joins TRBV6-5 and TRBJ1-5, with a weak D call TRBD1 (5 bases). The CDR3 length is 15 residues. Trimming cost V 6 bases and J 2 bases, with 14 bases left between them. Germline-derived CDR1 and CDR2 are MNHEY and SVGAGI. The CDR3 loop reads CASSPQGKGNQPQHF. The CDR3 coding sequence is TGTGCCAGCAGCCCTCAGGGAAAGGGCAATCAGCCCCAGCATTTT.

The chain uses TRBV27 and TRBJ2-7; 8 nucleotides match TRBD1. Germline loops: CDR1 MNHEY, CDR2 SMNVEV (reference sequence). The CDR3 spans 15 residues. The trim removed 7 bases at V and 2 bases at J, leaving 10 bases unmatched. In DNA form, the CDR3 reads TGTGCCAGCACGCCGGGACAGGCGCCCACCTACGAGCAGTACTTC. It codes for CASTPGQAPTYEQYF.

This clonotype was found many times. This rearrangement joins TRBV4-1 to TRBJ2-5; D call uncertain. The CDR3 sequence is 17 residues long. Per the germline V gene, CDR1 is MGHRA and CDR2 is YSYEKL. V dropped 1 base and J dropped 0 bases, with 15 bases sitting between them. CDR3 loop: CASSQVDLGFYQETQYF. The CDR3 DNA sequence: TGCGCCAGCAGCCAAGTAGATCTGGGGTTCTACCAAGAGACCCAGTACTTC.

On this clonotype: A much larger clone is a single base away; this may be a read error. The chain carries TRBV4-2 and TRBJ2-1; 11 bases fit TRBD2. V lost 7 bases to trimming and J lost 8 bases; unmatched junction nucleotides: 13. Looked up from germline, CDR1 is LGHNA and CDR2 is YNFKEQ. This CDR3 region has 16 residues. DNA of the CDR3: TGTGCCAGCATCCTCCCCACTAGCGGGAGAGGGCATGAGCAGTTCTTC. Translating gives CASILPTSGRGHEQFF.

This clonotype has at least ten counts. This rearrangement joins TRBV7-9 to TRBJ1-2, with D perhaps matching TRBD1 (6 bases). The CDR3 totals 15 residues. Deletions cut 7 bases from V and 4 bases from J, with 19 bases between. Germline V CDR1 and CDR2: SEHNR, FQNEAQ (reference sequence). The CDR3 DNA is TGTGCCAGCACCCTTTTGGGCAGGGGTAGCTATGGCTACACCTTC. Its translation is CASTLLGRGSYGYTF. Combining the CDR3 with reference TRBV7-9 and TRBJ1-2 gives the whole variable domain DTGVSQNPRHKITKRGQNVTFRCDPISEHNRLYWYRQTLGQGPEFLTYFQNEAQLEKSRLLSDRFSAERPKGSFSTLEIQRTEQGDSAMYLCASTLLGRGSYGYTFGSGTRLTVV.

V usage is TRBV7-9 and J usage is TRBJ1-1; 11 bases line up with TRBD1. V gave up 5 bases and J gave up 3 bases; unmatched junction bases: 11. The CDR3 has 17 amino acids. Germline V CDR1 and CDR2: SEHNR, FQNEAQ (reference sequence). The DNA for the CDR3 is TGTGCCAGCAGCCTAGGACAGGGGGCGCGCTTGGACACTGAAGCTTTCTTT. Its translation is CASSLGQGARLDTEAFF.

This clonotype was observed at least ten times. This chain links TRBV3-1 with TRBJ2-7, with D unresolved. The CDR3 has 12 residues. Germline lookup yields CDR1 LGHDT and CDR2 YNNKEL (reference sequence). V was shortened by 4 bases and J by 7 bases, with 11 bases between the two germline ends. In DNA, the CDR3 is TGTGCCAGCAGCCCTCTTATCTCGGAGCAGTACTTC. It codes for CASSPLISEQYF.

Ten or more counts support this clonotype. The gene calls are TRBV28 and TRBJ2-1; 10 bases match TRBD2. The J segment lost 0 bases and the V segment lost 6 bases, leaving 2 bases of the junction unmatched. The CDR3 is 15 residues long. The germline gives CDR1 MDHEN, CDR2 SYDVKM. The CDR3 protein is CASRPSGSSYNEQFF. CDR3 sequence (DNA): TGTGCCAGCAGACCTAGCGGGAGCTCCTACAATGAGCAGTTCTTC.

The chain recombines TRBV20-1 with TRBJ2-7; D may be TRBD2 (5 bases). Between the trimmed V and J ends, which lost 4 bases and 2 bases, there was a span of 18 bases. CDR1 is DFQATT, CDR2 SNEGSKA, per germline (reference sequence). The CDR3 covers 15 residues. CDR3 nucleotide sequence: TGCAGTGCTACTAGCAGCCATCAGTTAGCCTACGAGCAGTACTTC. Translated: CSATSSHQLAYEQYF.

As concerns this clonotype: A much larger clone lies a single base off, so this may be a read error. The gene calls are TRBV2 and TRBJ2-3, with TRBD1 identical over 11 bases. The V gene's germline CDR1 is SNHLY and CDR2 FYNNEI. CDR3 length: 16 amino acids. With 5 bases clipped from V and 4 bases from J, the junction kept 8 bases outside the gene matches. The CDR3 region has the DNA TGTGCCAGCAGTTTTATTCAGGGACAGGGGGCAGATACGCAGTATTTT. Its translation is CASSFIQGQGADTQYF.

This clonotype was seen repeatedly, ten times or more. CDR3 sequence: CASSEWTEETQYF. The CDR3 DNA reads TGTGCCAGCAGTGAATGGACCGAAGAGACCCAGTACTTC. J is TRBJ2-5 and V is TRBV2; D remains unclear. The V gene's germline CDR1 is SNHLY and CDR2 FYNNEI. This CDR3 comprises 13 residues. The ends were cut back, 2 bases at V and 3 bases at J, with 7 bases in the middle.

This clonotype has a count of ten or more. The rearrangement joins TRBV4-3 to TRBJ1-5; tentatively, D is TRBD1 (6 bases). Per germline, CDR1 LGHNA and CDR2 YSLEER. Between the trimmed V and J ends, which lost 3 bases and 1 base, there was a span of 10 bases. CDR3 length: 15 amino acids. This CDR3 is CASSQGHLSNQPQHF. The CDR3 DNA sequence: TGCGCCAGCAGCCAGGGACACTTGAGCAATCAGCCCCAGCATTTT.

Many counts were recorded for this clonotype. V and J are TRBV14 and TRBJ2-3; D perhaps matches TRBD1 (5 bases). The germline gives CDR1 SGHDN, CDR2 FVKESK. The CDR3 consists of 16 residues. Trimming stripped 0 bases from V and 4 bases from J, with 14 bases between. The CDR3, as DNA: TGTGCCAGCAGCCAAGAAAAGTGGCAGGGTCCAGATACGCAGTATTTT. This translates into CASSQEKWQGPDTQYF.

This clonotype was recorded many times. The chain joins TRBV7-2 to TRBJ2-5; maybe TRBD2 (6 bases). CDR1 and CDR2 (germline): SGHTA, FQGNSA. The CDR3 spans 14 residues. V was shortened by 5 bases and J by 4 bases, with 14 bases between the two germline ends. The chain's CDR3 is CASSPTSIRETQYF. CDR3 nucleotides: TGTGCCAGCAGCCCCACTAGCATCCGAGAGACCCAGTACTTC.

This clonotype was seen many times. The V and J genes are TRBV2 and TRBJ2-7; 7 bases line up with TRBD2. This CDR3 comprises 13 residues. The germline gives CDR1 SNHLY, CDR2 FYNNEI. With 7 bases clipped from V and 2 bases from J, the junction kept 5 bases outside the gene matches. The CDR3 loop reads CASTGTTTYEQYF. DNA for the CDR3: TGTGCCAGCACCGGGACTACTACCTACGAGCAGTACTTC.

Many counts were recorded for this clonotype. This chain joins TRBV6-5 and TRBJ1-3; TRBD1 matches at 7 bases. The CDR3 sequence is 18 residues long. CDR1 and CDR2 from the germline V gene are MNHEY and SVGAGI. V was pared by 0 bases and J by 0 bases, with 8 bases of the junction left unmatched. CDR3 residues: CASSYSRQGRSSGNTIYF. The CDR3, as DNA: TGTGCCAGCAGTTACTCGAGACAGGGCCGTTCCTCTGGAAACACCATATATTTT.

The genes are TRBV24-1 and TRBJ2-1; tentative D call: TRBD2 (6 bases). V lost 2 bases and J 4 bases, leaving 14 bases between the germline ends. Per the germline V gene, CDR1 is KGHDR and CDR2 is SFDVKD. The CDR3 consists of 16 residues. The CDR3 DNA reads as TGTGCCACCAGTGATTACGTCCGGGACTCTTACAATGAGCAGTTCTTC. Its protein product is CATSDYVRDSYNEQFF.

In this sample, this clonotype turned up many times. The J gene is TRBJ2-7, the V gene TRBV19; D possibly corresponds to TRBD2 (6 bases). Germline CDR1 LNHDA, CDR2 SQIVND (reference sequence). The ends were cut back, 5 bases at V and 0 bases at J, with 11 bases in the middle. The CDR3 runs 14 residues. The DNA of the CDR3 is TGTGCCAGTAGTCCCGGGACTTACTCCTACGAGCAGTACTTC. This translates into CASSPGTYSYEQYF.

This clonotype has at least ten counts. The chain recombines TRBV28 with TRBJ2-1, with D possibly matching TRBD2 (6 bases). The germline gives CDR1 MDHEN, CDR2 SYDVKM. V lost 4 bases and J 4 bases, leaving 14 bases between the germline ends. The CDR3 extends over 15 amino acids. CDR3 bases: TGTGCCAGCAGTTGGGATCTTGGGACTTACAATGAGCAGTTCTTC. Its protein is CASSWDLGTYNEQFF.